The 5 T cell receptor beta chains listed next were all sequenced from one sample in a study of T-cell reconstitution after alpha-beta-depleted transplantation in children. Unique molecular identifiers were incorporated during preparation of the TCRbeta library. From the PCR reads, TCRdb called clonotypes with MiXCR, one entry per CDR3 protein. The sample lists 85,000 to 120,000 distinct CDR3 sequences; around 7% were seen once. The material was PBMCs, obtained before TCRalphabeta/CD19-depleted stem cell transplant. The origin of the receptors is a boy between 2 and 10 years old with acute lymphoblastic leukemia, due to receive a stem cell transplant.

This clonotype was detected many times. The V call is TRBV11-2, the J call TRBJ2-7, with D possibly TRBD2 on 7 matching bases. The CDR3 totals 15 residues. Germline V gene lookup returns CDR1 SGHAT and CDR2 FQNNGV. With 3 bases removed from V and 0 bases from J, the gap between germline ends came to 12 bases. CDR3 residues: CASSLIRGGSYEQYF. The DNA for the CDR3 is TGTGCCAGCAGCTTGATAAGGGGGGGCTCCTACGAGCAGTACTTC.

Many counts were recorded for this clonotype. The genes are TRBV12-3 or TRBV12-4 and TRBJ1-5; no clear D. V lost 3 bases and J 7 bases, leaving 10 bases between the germline ends. The CDR3 has 13 residues. CDR3 residues: CASSLRVVQPQHF. CDR3 nucleotides: TGTGCCAGCAGTTTGAGGGTCGTCCAGCCCCAGCATTTT.

J is TRBJ2-7 and V is TRBV28; 14 bases are shared with TRBD2. The length of the CDR3 is 15 residues. Looked up from germline, CDR1 is MDHEN and CDR2 is SYDVKM. With 7 bases clipped from V and 5 bases from J, the junction kept 7 bases outside the gene matches. The CDR3 nucleotides are TGTGCCAGCACCCATGGACTAGCGGGGGGTAACGAGCAGTACTTC. It is translated as CASTHGLAGGNEQYF. Filled out from reference TRBV28 and TRBJ2-7, the complete variable domain reads DVKVTQSSRYLVKRTGEKVFLECVQDMDHENMFWYRQDPGLGLRLIYFSYDVKMKEKGDIPEGYSVSREKKERFSLILESASTNQTSMYLCASTHGLAGGNEQYFGPGTRLTVT.

Ten or more counts support this clonotype. The chain uses TRBV20-1 and TRBJ1-1, with 7 bases that match TRBD1. Germline values: CDR1 DFQATT, CDR2 SNEGSKA (reference sequence). CDR3 length: 12 residues. V shed 6 bases and J 5 bases; nucleotides not matched to a gene: 6. The CDR3 bases are TGCAGTGCGAAGACAGGGAGTACTGAAGCTTTCTTT. It specifies CSAKTGSTEAFF.

This clonotype was counted only a few times. The chain has TRBV6-1 and TRBJ1-1; no firm D call. The V and J ends lost 1 base and 0 bases respectively, with 9 bases between them. CDR3 length equals 15 residues. Germline CDR1 reads MNHNS; CDR2 reads SASEGT. The CDR3 nucleotides are TGTGCCAGCAGTGAAGAGGTACGGATGAACACTGAAGCTTTCTTT. Translating it yields CASSEEVRMNTEAFF.